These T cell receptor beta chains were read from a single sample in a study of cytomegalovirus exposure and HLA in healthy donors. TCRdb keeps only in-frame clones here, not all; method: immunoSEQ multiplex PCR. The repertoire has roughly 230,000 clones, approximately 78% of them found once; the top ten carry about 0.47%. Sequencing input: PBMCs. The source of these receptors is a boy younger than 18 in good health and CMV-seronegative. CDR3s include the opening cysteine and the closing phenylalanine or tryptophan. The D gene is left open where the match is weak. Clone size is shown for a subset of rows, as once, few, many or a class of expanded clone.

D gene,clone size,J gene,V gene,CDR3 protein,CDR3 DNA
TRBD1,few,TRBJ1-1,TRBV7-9,CASTSGTAEAFF,TGTGCCAGCACCTCCGGGACAGCGGAAGCTTTCTTT
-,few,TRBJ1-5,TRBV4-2,CASSQESAGGNQPQHF,TGTGCCAGCAGCCAAGAATCAGCCGGAGGGAATCAGCCCCAGCATTTT
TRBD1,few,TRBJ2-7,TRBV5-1,CASRRTGDYEQYF,TGCGCCAGCAGGAGGACAGGGGACTACGAGCAGTACTTC
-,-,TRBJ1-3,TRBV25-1,CASSVGLSSGNTIYF,TGTGCCAGCAGTGTGGGACTTTCCTCTGGAAACACCATATATTTT
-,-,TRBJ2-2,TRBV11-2,CASSPSTNTGELFF,TGTGCCAGCAGCCCTTCTACGAACACCGGGGAGCTGTTTTTT
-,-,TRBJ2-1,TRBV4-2,CASMVSGYNEQFF,TGTGCCAGCATGGTATCCGGTTACAATGAGCAGTTCTTC
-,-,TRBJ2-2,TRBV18,CASSFGLTNTGELFF,TGTGCCAGCTCGTTCGGACTAACAAACACCGGGGAGCTGTTTTTT
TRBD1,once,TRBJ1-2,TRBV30,CARKTGMGYTF,TGTGCCCGAAAGACAGGGATGGGCTACACCTTC
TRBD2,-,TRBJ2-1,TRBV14,CASSQDSGAYNEQFF,TGTGCCAGCAGCCAAGATAGCGGGGCCTACAATGAGCAGTTCTTC
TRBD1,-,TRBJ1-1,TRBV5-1,CASSSRNRGTAFMNTEAFF,TGCGCCAGCAGCTCACGAAATCGCGGGACAGCCTTCATGAACACTGAAGCTTTCTTT
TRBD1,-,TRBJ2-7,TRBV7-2,CASSPRTGGSGQYF,TGTGCCAGCAGCCCCCGGACAGGGGGGTCCGGGCAGTACTTC
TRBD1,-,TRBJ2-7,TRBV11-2,CASSSYPGQSYEQYF,TGTGCCAGCAGCTCGTATCCGGGACAGTCCTACGAGCAGTACTTC
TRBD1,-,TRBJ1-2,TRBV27,CASRAAGGTYGYTF,TGTGCCAGCAGGGCGGCAGGGGGAACTTATGGCTACACCTTC
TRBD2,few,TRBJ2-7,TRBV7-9,CASSLGGWNEQYF,TGTGCCAGCAGCTTGGGGGGGTGGAACGAGCAGTACTTC
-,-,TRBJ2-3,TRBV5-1,CASSGGTSTSTDTQYF,TGCGCCAGCAGCGGGGGGACTTCAACTAGCACAGATACGCAGTATTTT
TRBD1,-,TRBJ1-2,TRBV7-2,CASSPQGASDYGYTF,TGTGCCAGCAGCCCACAGGGGGCGTCTGACTATGGCTACACCTTC
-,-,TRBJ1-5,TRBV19,CASSPSNSGQPQHF,TGTGCCAGTAGTCCCTCGAATTCGGGGCAGCCCCAGCATTTT
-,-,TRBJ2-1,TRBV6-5,CASSSGSSYNEQFF,TGTGCCAGCAGTTCCGGGAGCTCCTACAATGAGCAGTTCTTC
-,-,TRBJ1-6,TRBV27,CASSSRQLGLYNSPLHF,TGTGCCAGCAGTTCCAGACAGTTGGGACTCTATAATTCACCCCTCCACTTT
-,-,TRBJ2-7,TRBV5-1,CASSLGHQVPYEQYF,TGCGCCAGCAGCTTGGGGCACCAAGTACCCTACGAGCAGTACTTC
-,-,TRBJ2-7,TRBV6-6,CASSGLSRGASYEQHF,TGTGCCAGCAGTGGTCTATCCAGGGGCGCCTCCTACGAGCAGCACTTC
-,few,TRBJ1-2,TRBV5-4,CASSLGNYGYTF,TGTGCCAGCAGCCTCGGTAACTATGGCTACACCTTC